The T cell receptor beta chain under discussion was sequenced for a study of CD8+ T cells in alopecia areata. Treatment denoted: oral pan-JAK inhibitor, 5-10 mg twice daily. Concerning this clone itself: The antigen remains unidentified.

Findings of the study overall: Alphabeta T cells residing in normal skin are also sequenced in scalp samples. Patients showed less clear TCR sequence sharing than mice, possibly partly because of HLA diversity.

RNA, once extracted, was reverse transcribed into cDNA for use as the sequencing template. Assay: immunoSEQ multiplex PCR; the TCRdb copy retains only in-frame clones and omits some. The table includes 150,000 to 250,000 clones, about three fifths detected once. With 5 bases removed from V and 9 bases from J, the gap between germline ends came to 10 bases. CDR1 is SGHAT, CDR2 FQNNGV, per germline. The CDR3 runs to 11 residues. This TCR derives from a human donor with alopecia areata. Source: CD4+ T cells sorted from blood, taken at week 4, from a patient treated with tofacitinib. The V gene is TRBV11-2, the J gene TRBJ2-5; D might be TRBD1 or TRBD2, each matching 7 bases. As DNA, the CDR3 is TGTGCCAGCAGCGCAGGGGGGGCCCAGTACTTC. Translating gives CASSAGGAQYF.